This T cell receptor (beta chain) originates from a study of blood T cells in healthy people across ages. Overall study findings and caveats: CMV infection status of these donors was not known.

PCR was performed a second time for 7 to 11 cycles using a sample-barcoded 5' primer and a J-beta primer mix. The study obtained at least 2.5 million CDR3-containing paired-end reads from every sample. A single record per CDR3 protein comes from TCRdb applying MiXCR to the 5' RACE reads. The data contain 1.5 million or so distinct CDR3 sequences, 40% to 50% of them seen just once; the ten biggest clones take up 7.9%. This clonotype was counted between two and nine times. What it recognizes is unknown. The CDR3 is 12 residues long. CDR1 and CDR2 from the germline V gene are ENHRY and SYGVKD. V was shortened by 3 bases and J by 5 bases, with 7 bases between the two germline ends. Each sample gave at least 6.5 million isolated PBMCs.

V gene TRBV10-3 combines with J gene TRBJ1-2; a weak D match, TRBD1 (5 bases). The sample consisted of blood. This sequence was found in a woman between 18 and 29 years old in good health. The DNA for the CDR3 is TGTGCCATCAGTGACAGGGATTATGGCTACACCTTC. This encodes CAISDRDYGYTF.